This TCR beta chain was documented in a study of blood T cells in healthy people across ages. Germline values: CDR1 SGHTA, CDR2 FQGNSA. V shed 2 bases and J 6 bases; nucleotides not matched to a gene: 3. The CDR3 has 14 amino acids. Overall study findings and caveats: Among long-lived donors, naive CD4+ cells were more numerous and diversity higher than in aged donors.

Isolating PBMCs gave at least 6 million of these cells per sample. On this clonotype itself: Its antigen is not identified.

It was with a sample-barcoded 5' primer and a J-beta primer mix that a second PCR of about 6 to 12 cycles was run. TCRdb reprocessed the 5' RACE reads via MiXCR and lists one record per CDR3 protein. The profile shows 1.5 million to 1.9 million distinct CDR3 sequences, approximately 39% of them singletons. This chain connects TRBV7-2 to TRBJ1-5; TRBD1 agrees at 8 bases. Sequencing was carried out using blood. The TCR comes from a woman aged 18-35 years in good health. This CDR3 reads CASSLPGGGQPQHF. Written as DNA, the CDR3 is TGTGCCAGCAGCTTACCAGGGGGCGGTCAGCCCCAGCATTTT.